The source of this TCR beta chain is a study of blood T cell repertoires in COVID-19. Study in general: Nucleic acid was either cDNA or gDNA, and it came from T cells, B-cell-depleted T cells, or PBMCs.

The table came from immunoSEQ multiplex PCR; TCRdb's copy has only in-frame clones and leaves some out. The sample has 42,000 or so clones, roughly 90% seen once. The CDR3 runs 15 residues. Germline CDR1 and CDR2: SGHRS and YFSETQ. The J segment lost 4 bases and the V segment lost 5 bases, leaving 11 bases of the junction unmatched. The material sequenced was peripheral blood. This chain uses TRBV5-1 with TRBJ1-1, with TRBD1 identical over 7 bases. This TCR came from a human donor in a cohort sampled during active COVID-19. CDR3 amino acids: CASRETGTEFTEAFF. The CDR3 DNA reads as TGCGCCAGCAGAGAGACCGGGACAGAGTTCACTGAAGCTTTCTTT.